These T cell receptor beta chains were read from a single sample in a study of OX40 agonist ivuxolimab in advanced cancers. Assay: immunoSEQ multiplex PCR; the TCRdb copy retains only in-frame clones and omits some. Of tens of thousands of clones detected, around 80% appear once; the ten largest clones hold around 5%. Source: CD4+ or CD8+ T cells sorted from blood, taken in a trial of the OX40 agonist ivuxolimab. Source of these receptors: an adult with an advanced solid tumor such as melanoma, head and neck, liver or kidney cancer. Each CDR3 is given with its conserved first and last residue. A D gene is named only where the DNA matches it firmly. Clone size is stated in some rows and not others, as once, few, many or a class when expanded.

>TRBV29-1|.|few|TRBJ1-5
CSVAGDYNQPQHF
TGCAGCGTTGCAGGGGACTACAATCAGCCCCAGCATTTT
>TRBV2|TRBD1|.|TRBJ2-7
CASSGDSQGQYF
TGTGCCAGCAGTGGGGACAGCCAAGGGCAGTACTTC
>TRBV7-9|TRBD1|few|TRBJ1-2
CASSLGQGTGYTF
TGTGCCAGCAGCTTAGGACAGGGTACAGGCTACACCTTC
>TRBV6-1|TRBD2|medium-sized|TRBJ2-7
CASSEASGSSYEQYF
TGTGCCAGCAGTGAAGCTAGCGGGAGCTCCTACGAGCAGTACTTC
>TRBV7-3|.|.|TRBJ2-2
CASSLQGIDSGELFF
TGTGCCAGCAGCTTACAGGGTATTGATTCCGGGGAGCTGTTTTTT
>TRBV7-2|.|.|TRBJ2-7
CASSSRRQGGYEQYF
TGTGCCAGCAGCTCCAGGCGGCAGGGAGGTTACGAGCAGTACTTC
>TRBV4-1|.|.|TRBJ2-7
CASSQSPPSVGRSGYEQYF
TGCGCCAGCAGCCAGTCACCCCCTAGTGTTGGGAGGTCAGGCTACGAGCAGTACTTC
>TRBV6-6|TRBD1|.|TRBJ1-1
CASRDRREWTTEAFF
TGTGCCAGCAGGGACAGGCGGGAATGGACCACTGAAGCTTTCTTT
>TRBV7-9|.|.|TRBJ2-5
CASSPTLLGGETQYF
TGTGCCAGCAGCCCTACCCTTCTAGGGGGAGAGACCCAGTACTTC
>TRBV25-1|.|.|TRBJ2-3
CASSPIEVRTQYF
TGTGCCAGCAGTCCTATCGAGGTGCGTACGCAGTATTTT
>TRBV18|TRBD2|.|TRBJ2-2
CASSPNPIAGTMNTGELFF
TGTGCCAGCTCACCAAACCCAATAGCGGGGACGATGAACACCGGGGAGCTGTTTTTT
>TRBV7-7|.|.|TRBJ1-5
CASSFFPRLKDQPQHF
TGTGCCAGCAGCTTTTTTCCCCGACTTAAAGATCAGCCCCAGCATTTT
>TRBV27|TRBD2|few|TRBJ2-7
CASSWVSGGSYEQYF
TGTGCCAGCAGTTGGGTTAGCGGGGGGTCCTACGAGCAGTACTTC
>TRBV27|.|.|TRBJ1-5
CASSPSRVNQPQHF
TGTGCCAGCAGTCCGAGTAGGGTCAATCAGCCCCAGCATTTT
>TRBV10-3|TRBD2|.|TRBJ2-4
CAISESGGDGGENIQYF
TGTGCCATCAGTGAGTCGGGAGGGGACGGTGGTGAAAACATTCAGTACTTC
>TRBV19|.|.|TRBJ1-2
CASRHGPNYGYTF
TGTGCCAGTAGGCACGGCCCTAACTATGGCTACACCTTC
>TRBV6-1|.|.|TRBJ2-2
CASSEGTGDTGELFF
TGTGCCAGCAGTGAAGGGACCGGGGATACCGGGGAGCTGTTTTTT
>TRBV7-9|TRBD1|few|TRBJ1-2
CASSLDQGAGGYTF
TGTGCCAGCAGCTTAGACCAGGGGGCGGGAGGCTACACCTTC
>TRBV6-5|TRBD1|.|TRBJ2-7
CAAGQGVHEQYF
TGTGCCGCGGGACAGGGCGTCCACGAGCAGTACTTC
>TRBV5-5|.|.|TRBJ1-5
CASSGAPDQPQHF
TGTGCCAGCAGTGGTGCTCCGGACCAGCCCCAGCATTTT
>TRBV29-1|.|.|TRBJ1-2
CSVGDFSYGYTF
TGCAGCGTTGGGGACTTCTCCTATGGCTACACCTTC
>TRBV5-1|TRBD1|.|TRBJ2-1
CASSLTGGYENEQFF
TGCGCCAGCAGCTTAACAGGGGGCTACGAAAATGAGCAGTTCTTC
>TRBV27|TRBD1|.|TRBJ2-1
CASRPGQGRGKQFF
TGTGCCAGCAGACCGGGACAGGGGCGAGGTAAGCAGTTCTTC
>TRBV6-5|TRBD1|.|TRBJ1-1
CASSYTQGGNTEAFF
TGTGCCAGCAGTTACACACAGGGGGGTAACACTGAAGCTTTCTTT
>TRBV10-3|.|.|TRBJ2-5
CAISVYRRETQYF
TGTGCCATCAGTGTTTACAGAAGGGAGACCCAGTACTTC
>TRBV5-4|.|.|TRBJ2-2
CASSLGGAGTGELFF
TGTGCCAGCAGCTTGGGGGGGGCGGGCACCGGGGAGCTGTTTTTT
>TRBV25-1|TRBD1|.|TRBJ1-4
CASSQTGFLGVSEKLFF
TGTGCCAGCAGCCAGACAGGGTTTCTGGGTGTTAGTGAAAAACTGTTTTTT
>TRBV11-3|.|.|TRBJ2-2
CASSLAGAGELFF
TGTGCCAGCAGCTTAGCGGGAGCCGGGGAGCTGTTTTTT
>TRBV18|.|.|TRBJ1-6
CASSPEGKSGSSPLHF
TGTGCCAGCTCACCCGAGGGGAAATCAGGTAGCTCACCCCTCCACTTT
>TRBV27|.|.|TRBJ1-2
CASSQTGLYGYTF
TGTGCCAGCAGTCAAACAGGGCTCTATGGCTACACCTTC
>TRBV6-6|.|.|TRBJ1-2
CASTPRGSWGYTF
TGTGCCAGCACCCCTCGGGGGTCGTGGGGCTACACCTTC
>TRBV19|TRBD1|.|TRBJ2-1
CASRTGGSYNEQFF
TGTGCCAGTAGGACAGGGGGCTCCTACAATGAGCAGTTCTTC
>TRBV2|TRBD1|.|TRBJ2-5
CASSLNRGRETQYF
TGTGCCAGCAGTTTAAACAGGGGGCGGGAGACCCAGTACTTC
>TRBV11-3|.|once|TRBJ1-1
CASSPGGAGNTEAFF
TGTGCCAGCAGCCCCGGGGGGGCAGGCAACACTGAAGCTTTCTTT
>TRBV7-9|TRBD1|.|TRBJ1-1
CASSYDREEAFF
TGTGCCAGCAGCTATGACAGGGAGGAAGCTTTCTTT
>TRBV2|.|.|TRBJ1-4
CASSVGNEKLFF
TGTGCCAGCAGTGTAGGCAATGAAAAACTGTTTTTT
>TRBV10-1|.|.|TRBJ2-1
CASSEGLPYNEQFF
TGCGCCAGCAGTGAGGGGCTACCATACAATGAGCAGTTCTTC